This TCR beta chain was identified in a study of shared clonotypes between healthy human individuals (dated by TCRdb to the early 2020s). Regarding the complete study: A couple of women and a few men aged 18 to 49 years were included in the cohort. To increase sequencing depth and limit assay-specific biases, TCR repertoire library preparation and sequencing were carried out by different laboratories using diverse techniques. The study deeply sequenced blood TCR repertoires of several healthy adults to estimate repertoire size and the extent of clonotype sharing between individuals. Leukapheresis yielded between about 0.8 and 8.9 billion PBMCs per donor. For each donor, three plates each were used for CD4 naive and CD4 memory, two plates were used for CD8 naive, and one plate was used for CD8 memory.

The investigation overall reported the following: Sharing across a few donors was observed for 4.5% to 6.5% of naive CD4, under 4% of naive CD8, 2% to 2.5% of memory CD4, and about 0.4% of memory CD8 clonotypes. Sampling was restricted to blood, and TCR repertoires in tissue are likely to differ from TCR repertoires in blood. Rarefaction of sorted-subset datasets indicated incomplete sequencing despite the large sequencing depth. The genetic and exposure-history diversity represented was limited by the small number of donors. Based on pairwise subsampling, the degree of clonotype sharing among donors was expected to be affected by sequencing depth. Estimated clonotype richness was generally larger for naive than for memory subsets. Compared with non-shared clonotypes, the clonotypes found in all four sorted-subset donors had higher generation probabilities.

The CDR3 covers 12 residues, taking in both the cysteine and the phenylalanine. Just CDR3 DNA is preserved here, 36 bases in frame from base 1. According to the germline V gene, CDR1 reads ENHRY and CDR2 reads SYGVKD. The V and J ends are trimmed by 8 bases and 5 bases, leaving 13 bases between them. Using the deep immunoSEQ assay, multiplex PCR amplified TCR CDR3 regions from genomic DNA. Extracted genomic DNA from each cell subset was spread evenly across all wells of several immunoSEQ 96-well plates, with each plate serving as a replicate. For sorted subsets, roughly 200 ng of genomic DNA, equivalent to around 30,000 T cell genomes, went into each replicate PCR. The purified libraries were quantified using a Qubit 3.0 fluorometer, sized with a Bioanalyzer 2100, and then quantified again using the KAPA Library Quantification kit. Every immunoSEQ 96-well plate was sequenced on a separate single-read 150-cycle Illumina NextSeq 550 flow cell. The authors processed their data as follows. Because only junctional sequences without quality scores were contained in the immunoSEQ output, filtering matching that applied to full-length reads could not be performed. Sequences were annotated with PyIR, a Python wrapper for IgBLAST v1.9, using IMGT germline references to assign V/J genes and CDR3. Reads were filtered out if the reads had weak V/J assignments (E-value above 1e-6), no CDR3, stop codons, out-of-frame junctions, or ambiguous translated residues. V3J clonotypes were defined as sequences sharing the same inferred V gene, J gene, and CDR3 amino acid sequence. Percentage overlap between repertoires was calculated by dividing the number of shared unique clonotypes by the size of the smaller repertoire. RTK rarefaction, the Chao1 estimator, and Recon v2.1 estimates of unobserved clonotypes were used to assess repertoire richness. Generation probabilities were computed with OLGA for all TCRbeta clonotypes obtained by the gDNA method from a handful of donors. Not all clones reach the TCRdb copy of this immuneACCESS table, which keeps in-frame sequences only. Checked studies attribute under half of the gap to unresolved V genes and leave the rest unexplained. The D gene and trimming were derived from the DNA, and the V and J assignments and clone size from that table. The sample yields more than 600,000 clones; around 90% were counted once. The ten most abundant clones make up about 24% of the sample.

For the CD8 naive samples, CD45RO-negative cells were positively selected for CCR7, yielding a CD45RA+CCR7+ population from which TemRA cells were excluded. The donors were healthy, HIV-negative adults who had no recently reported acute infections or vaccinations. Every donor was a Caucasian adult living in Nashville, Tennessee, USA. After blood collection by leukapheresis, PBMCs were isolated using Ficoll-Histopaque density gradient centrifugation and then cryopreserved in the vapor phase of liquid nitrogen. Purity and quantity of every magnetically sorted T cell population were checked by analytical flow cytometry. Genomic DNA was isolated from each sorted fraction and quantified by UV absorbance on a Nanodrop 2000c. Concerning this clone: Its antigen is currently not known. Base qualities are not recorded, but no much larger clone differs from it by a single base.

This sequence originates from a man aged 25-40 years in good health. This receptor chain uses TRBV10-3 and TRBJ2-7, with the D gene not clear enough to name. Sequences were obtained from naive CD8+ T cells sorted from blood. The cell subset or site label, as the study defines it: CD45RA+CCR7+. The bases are TGTGCCATCGCCGGGCAGAAGAACGAGCAGTACTTC. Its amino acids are CAIAGQKNEQYF.